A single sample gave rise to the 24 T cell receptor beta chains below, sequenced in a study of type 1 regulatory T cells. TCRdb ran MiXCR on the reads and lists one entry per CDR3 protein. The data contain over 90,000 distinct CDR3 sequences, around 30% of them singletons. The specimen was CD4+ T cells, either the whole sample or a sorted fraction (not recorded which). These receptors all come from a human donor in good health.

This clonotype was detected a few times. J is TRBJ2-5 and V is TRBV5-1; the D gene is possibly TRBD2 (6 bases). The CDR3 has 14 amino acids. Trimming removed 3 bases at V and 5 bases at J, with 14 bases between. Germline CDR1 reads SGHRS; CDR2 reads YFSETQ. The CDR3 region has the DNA TGCGCCAGCAGCTCGAACCTCGGAGGGGAGACCCAGTACTTC. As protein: CASSSNLGGETQYF.

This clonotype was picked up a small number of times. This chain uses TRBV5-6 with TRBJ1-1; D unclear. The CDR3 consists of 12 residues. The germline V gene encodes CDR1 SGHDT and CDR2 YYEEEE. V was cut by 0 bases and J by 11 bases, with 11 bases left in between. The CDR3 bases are TGTGCCAGCAGCTTGGTCGGGAGCCTCGCTTTCTTT. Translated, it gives CASSLVGSLAFF. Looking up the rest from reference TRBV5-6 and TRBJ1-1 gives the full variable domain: DAGVTQSPTHLIKTRGQQVTLRCSPKSGHDTVSWYQQALGQGPQFIFQYYEEEERQRGNFPDRFSGHQFPNYSSELNVNALLLGDSALYLCASSLVGSLAFFGQGTRLTVV.

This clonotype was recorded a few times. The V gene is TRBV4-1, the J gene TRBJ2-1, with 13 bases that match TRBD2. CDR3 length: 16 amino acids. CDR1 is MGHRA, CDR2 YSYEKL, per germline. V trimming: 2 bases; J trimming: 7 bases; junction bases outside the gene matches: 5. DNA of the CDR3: TGCGCCAGCAGCCAAACCGGGACTAGCGGGGTAAATGAGCAGTTCTTC. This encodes CASSQTGTSGVNEQFF.

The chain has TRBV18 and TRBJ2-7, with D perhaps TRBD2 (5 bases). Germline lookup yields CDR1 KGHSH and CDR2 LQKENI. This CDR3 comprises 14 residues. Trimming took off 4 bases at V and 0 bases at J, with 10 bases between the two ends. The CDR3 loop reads CASSHGSNSYEQYF. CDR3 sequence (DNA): TGTGCCAGCTCACATGGGAGCAACTCCTACGAGCAGTACTTC.

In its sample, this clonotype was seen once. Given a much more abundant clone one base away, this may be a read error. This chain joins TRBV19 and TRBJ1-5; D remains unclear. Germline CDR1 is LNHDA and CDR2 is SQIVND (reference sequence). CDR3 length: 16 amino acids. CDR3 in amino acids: CASSPIKLLINQLQHF. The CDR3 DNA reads TGTGCCAGTAGTCCAATAAAACTACTAATCAATCAGCTCCAGCATTTT.

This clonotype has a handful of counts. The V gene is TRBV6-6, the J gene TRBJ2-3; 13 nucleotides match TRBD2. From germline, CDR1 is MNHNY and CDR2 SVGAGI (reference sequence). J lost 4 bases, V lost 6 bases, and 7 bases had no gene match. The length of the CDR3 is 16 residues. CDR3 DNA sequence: TGTGCCAGCAGAATACTAGCGGGAGGGCCGGCAGATACGCAGTATTTT. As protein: CASRILAGGPADTQYF.

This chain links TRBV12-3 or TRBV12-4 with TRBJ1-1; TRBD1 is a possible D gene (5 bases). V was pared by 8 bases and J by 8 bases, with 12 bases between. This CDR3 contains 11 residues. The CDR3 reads CASALAGEAFF. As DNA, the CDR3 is TGTGCCAGCGCCCTGGCAGGGGAAGCTTTCTTT.

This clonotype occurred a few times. CDR3 bases: TGCAGTGCTAGCGCGCCTAGCGGACTGCTGAATGAGCAGTTCTTC. Protein sequence: CSASAPSGLLNEQFF. J is TRBJ2-1 and V is TRBV20-1; 7 nucleotides agree with TRBD2. The germline gives CDR1 DFQATT, CDR2 SNEGSKA (reference sequence). The CDR3 extends over 15 amino acids. With V trimmed by 3 bases and J by 7 bases, 12 bases remained unmatched.

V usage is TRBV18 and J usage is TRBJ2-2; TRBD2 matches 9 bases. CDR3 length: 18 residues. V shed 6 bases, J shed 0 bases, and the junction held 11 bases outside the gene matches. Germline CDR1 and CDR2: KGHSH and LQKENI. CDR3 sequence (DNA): TGTGCCAGCTCCCAACTCCGACTAGCGGAGCCGAACACCGGGGAGCTGTTTTTT. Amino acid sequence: CASSQLRLAEPNTGELFF.

The CDR3 reads CASSQDPGGLSYGYTF. The CDR3 DNA sequence: TGCGCCAGCAGCCAAGATCCGGGGGGGTTGAGCTATGGCTACACCTTC. The chain links TRBV4-3 to TRBJ1-2, with D tentatively TRBD1 (5 bases). Between the trimmed V and J ends, which lost 0 bases and 4 bases, there was a span of 15 bases. CDR1 LGHNA and CDR2 YSLEER come from the germline V gene. This CDR3 comprises 16 residues.

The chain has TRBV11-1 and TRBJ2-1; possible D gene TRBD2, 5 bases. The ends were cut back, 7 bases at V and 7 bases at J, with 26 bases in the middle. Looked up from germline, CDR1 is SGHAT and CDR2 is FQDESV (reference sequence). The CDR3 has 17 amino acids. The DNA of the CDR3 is TGTGCCAGCAACTCTAGAGGTCTAGGACTTTACGAGAATGAGCAGTTCTTC. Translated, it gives CASNSRGLGLYENEQFF.

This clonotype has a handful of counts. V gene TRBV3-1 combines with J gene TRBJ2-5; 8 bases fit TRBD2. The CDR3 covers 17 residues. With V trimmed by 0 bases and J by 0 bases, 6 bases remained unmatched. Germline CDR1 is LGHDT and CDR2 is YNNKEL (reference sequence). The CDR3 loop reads CASSQDHSGNYQETQYF. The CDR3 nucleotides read TGTGCCAGCAGCCAAGATCATAGCGGGAACTACCAAGAGACCCAGTACTTC.

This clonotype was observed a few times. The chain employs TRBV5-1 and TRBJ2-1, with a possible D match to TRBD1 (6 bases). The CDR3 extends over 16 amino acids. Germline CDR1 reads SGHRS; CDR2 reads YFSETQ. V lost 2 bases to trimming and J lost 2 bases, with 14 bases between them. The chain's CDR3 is CASSLGMGAAYNEQFF. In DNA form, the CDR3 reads TGCGCCAGCAGCTTAGGGATGGGGGCGGCCTACAATGAGCAGTTCTTC.

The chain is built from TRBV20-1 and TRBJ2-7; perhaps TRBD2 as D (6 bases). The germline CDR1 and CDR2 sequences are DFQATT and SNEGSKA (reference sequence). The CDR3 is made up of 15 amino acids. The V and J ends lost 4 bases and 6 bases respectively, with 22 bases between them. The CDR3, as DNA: TGCAGTGCTATTACCCTGACTAGTGCGTCGATCGAGCAGTACTTC. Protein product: CSAITLTSASIEQYF.

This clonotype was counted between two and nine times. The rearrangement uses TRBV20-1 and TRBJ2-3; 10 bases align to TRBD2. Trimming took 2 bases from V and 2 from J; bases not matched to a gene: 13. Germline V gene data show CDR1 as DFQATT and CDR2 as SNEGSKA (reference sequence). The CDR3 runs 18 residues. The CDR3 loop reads CSARPTEILAGHTDTQYF. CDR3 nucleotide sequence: TGCAGTGCTAGACCCACTGAGATACTAGCGGGGCACACAGATACGCAGTATTTT.

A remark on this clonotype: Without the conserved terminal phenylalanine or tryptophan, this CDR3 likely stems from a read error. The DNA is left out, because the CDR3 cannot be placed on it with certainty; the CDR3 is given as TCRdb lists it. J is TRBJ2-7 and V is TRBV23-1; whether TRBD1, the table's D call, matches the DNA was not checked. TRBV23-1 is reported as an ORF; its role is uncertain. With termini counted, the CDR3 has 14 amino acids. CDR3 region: CASSQGRGKAGRHC.

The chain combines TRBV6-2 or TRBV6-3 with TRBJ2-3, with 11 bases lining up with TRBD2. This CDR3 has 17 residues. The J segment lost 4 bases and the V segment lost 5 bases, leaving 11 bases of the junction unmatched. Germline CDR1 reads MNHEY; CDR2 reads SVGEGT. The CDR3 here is CASSPTSGSAEADTQYF. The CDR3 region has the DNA TGTGCCAGCAGTCCCACTAGCGGGAGCGCAGAAGCAGATACGCAGTATTTT.

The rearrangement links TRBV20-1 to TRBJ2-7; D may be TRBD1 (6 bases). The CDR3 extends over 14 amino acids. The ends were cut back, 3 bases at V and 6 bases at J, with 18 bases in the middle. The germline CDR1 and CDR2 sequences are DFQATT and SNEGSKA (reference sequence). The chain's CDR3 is CSASPRGRGGEQYF. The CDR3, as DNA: TGCAGTGCTAGTCCCCGGGGTAGAGGGGGCGAGCAGTACTTC.

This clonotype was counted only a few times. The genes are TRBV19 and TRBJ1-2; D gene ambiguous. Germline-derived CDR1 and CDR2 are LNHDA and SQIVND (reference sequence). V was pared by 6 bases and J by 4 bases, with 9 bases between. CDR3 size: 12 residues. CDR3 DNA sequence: TGTGCCAGTAGCCCCACGGGCTATGGCTACACCTTC. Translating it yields CASSPTGYGYTF.

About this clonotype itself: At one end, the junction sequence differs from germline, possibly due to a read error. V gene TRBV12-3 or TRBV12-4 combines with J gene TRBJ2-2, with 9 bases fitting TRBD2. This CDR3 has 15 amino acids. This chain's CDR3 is CASSWASGDTGELFF. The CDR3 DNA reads TGTGCCAGCAGTTGGGCTAGCGGGGACACGGGGGAGCTGTTTTTT.

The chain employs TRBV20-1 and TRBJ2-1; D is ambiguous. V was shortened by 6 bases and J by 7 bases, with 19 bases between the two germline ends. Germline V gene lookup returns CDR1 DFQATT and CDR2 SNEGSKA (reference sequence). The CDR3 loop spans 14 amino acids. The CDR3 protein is CSAYSPSSKNEQFF. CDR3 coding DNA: TGCAGTGCCTACTCGCCCTCCTCAAAGAATGAGCAGTTCTTC.

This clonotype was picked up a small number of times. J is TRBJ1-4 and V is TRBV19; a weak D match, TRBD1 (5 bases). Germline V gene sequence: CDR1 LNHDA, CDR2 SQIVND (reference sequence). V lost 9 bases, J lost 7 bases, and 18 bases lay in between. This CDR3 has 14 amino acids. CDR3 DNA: TGTGCCAGCACGACCGGGACCTTCGGTGAAAAACTGTTTTTT. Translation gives CASTTGTFGEKLFF.

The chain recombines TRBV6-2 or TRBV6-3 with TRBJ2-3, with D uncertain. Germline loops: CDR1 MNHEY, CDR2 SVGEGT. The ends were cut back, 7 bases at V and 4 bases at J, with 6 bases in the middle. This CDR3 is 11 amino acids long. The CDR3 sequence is CASTTADTQYF. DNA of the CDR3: TGTGCCAGCACCACCGCAGATACGCAGTATTTT.

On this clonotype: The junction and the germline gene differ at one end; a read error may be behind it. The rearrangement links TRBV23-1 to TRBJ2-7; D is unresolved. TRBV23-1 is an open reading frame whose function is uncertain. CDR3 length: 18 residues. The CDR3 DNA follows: TGCACCAGCAGTCCCATTTGGGCCCGCTCCTCGAGCTCCTACGAGCAGTACTTC. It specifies CTSSPIWARSSSSYEQYF.